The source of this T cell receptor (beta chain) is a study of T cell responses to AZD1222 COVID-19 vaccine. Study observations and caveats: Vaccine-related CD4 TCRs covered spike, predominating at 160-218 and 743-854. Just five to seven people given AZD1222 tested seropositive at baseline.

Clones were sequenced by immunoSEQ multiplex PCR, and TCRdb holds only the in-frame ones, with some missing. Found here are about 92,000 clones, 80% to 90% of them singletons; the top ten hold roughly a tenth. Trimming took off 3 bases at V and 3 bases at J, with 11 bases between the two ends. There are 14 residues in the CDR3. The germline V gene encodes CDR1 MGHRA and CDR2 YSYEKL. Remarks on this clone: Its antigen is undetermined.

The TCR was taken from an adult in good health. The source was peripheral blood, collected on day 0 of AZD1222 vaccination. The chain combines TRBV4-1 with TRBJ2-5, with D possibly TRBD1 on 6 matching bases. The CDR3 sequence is CASSHVDRKETQYF. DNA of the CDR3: TGCGCCAGCAGCCACGTGGACAGAAAAGAGACCCAGTACTTC.